This TCR beta chain was sequenced in a study of OX40 agonist ivuxolimab in advanced cancers. Study background: Patients took ivuxolimab, an agonistic anti-OX40 (CD134) antibody.

The CDR3 extends over 17 amino acids. CDR1 is MDHEN and CDR2 is SYDVKM in the germline V gene. Trimming cost V 5 bases and J 0 bases, with 14 bases left between them. Profiling relied on immunoSEQ multiplex PCR, and the TCRdb table lists in-frame clones only, not all of them. The sample carries approximately 23,000 clones, over 75% recorded once. Study-wide results and caveats: There was clonal expansion of CD4+ and CD8+ blood T cells by week 6 at 0.1 to 3.0 mg/kg. What antigens the expanded peripheral T cells recognized was never established.

To note about this clone: What it binds is unknown.

This receptor was obtained from an adult with an advanced solid tumor such as melanoma, head and neck, liver or kidney cancer. This chain joins TRBV28 and TRBJ2-6; D might be TRBD1 (5 bases). The sample in question was CD4+ or CD8+ T cells sorted from blood, obtained in a trial of the OX40 agonist ivuxolimab. CDR3 sequence reads: CASSMTAYRSGANVLTF. The CDR3, as DNA: TGTGCCAGCAGTATGACAGCCTACCGCTCTGGGGCCAACGTCCTGACTTTC. The whole variable domain, filled in from reference TRBV28 and TRBJ2-6, reads DVKVTQSSRYLVKRTGEKVFLECVQDMDHENMFWYRQDPGLGLRLIYFSYDVKMKEKGDIPEGYSVSREKKERFSLILESASTNQTSMYLCASSMTAYRSGANVLTFGAGSRLTVL.